A selection of T cell receptor beta chains follows, all from one sample in a study of blood T cell repertoires in COVID-19. Method: immunoSEQ multiplex PCR; TCRdb's copy keeps in-frame clones and lacks some. The table shows about 36,000 clones, with about 77% occurring only once. Material for sequencing was peripheral blood. The receptors originated from a man in his 60s with acute or convalescent COVID-19. CDR3s include the opening cysteine and the closing phenylalanine or tryptophan. The D gene is left open where the match is weak. The listing skips clone size in some rows; elsewhere it reads once, few, many or a size class.

cdr3_nt	cdr3_aa	v_call	j_call	d_call	clone_size
TGTGCCATCAGTGAGTCGCTAGGGACCCAGTACTTC	CAISESLGTQYF	TRBV10-3	TRBJ2-5	.	.
TGCGCCAGCAGCTTGTGGGTCGGGGAGGCCAATGAGCAGTTCTTC	CASSLWVGEANEQFF	TRBV5-1	TRBJ2-1	.	.
TGTGCCAGTAGTCCGGACAGGGGTTCCCACGAGCAGTACTTC	CASSPDRGSHEQYF	TRBV19	TRBJ2-7	TRBD1	.
TGTGCCAGCAGCTCGCTCCGGGACAGGGATATGGGGGAAAAACTGTTTTTT	CASSSLRDRDMGEKLFF	TRBV11-3	TRBJ1-4	TRBD1	.
TGTGCCAGCAGCGGGACAGGGAGGTACAGGGACGAGCAGTACTTC	CASSGTGRYRDEQYF	TRBV2	TRBJ2-7	TRBD1	.
TGTGCCAGCAGCCCCAGGACTTTGAACACTGAAGCTTTCTTT	CASSPRTLNTEAFF	TRBV9	TRBJ1-1	.	.
TGTGCCAGTAGTCTTGGACAGCCGTTGAACACTGAAGCTTTCTTT	CASSLGQPLNTEAFF	TRBV19	TRBJ1-1	.	many
TGTGCCAGCACTAGTCTGGGTCGGACAGGGGGCGTCAGATCAGATGAGCAGTACTTC	CASTSLGRTGGVRSDEQYF	TRBV28	TRBJ2-7	TRBD1	.
TGCGCCAGCAGCTTGGAGCAGGGGACCAAAAACATTCAGTACTTC	CASSLEQGTKNIQYF	TRBV5-1	TRBJ2-4	.	.
TGTGCCAGCAGCTTTGCAGTAAACACTGAAGCTTTCTTT	CASSFAVNTEAFF	TRBV11-3	TRBJ1-1	.	.
TGCGCCAGCAGCTTGGGGAACAGGGGGATGAATGGATCACCCCTCCACTTT	CASSLGNRGMNGSPLHF	TRBV5-1	TRBJ1-6	TRBD1	.
TGTGCCTGTACACGAACAGGGGAGTGGACAGATACGCAGTATTTT	CACTRTGEWTDTQYF	TRBV30	TRBJ2-3	TRBD1	.
TGTGCCAGCAGTTACATTAATTCCTACGAGCAGTACTTC	CASSYINSYEQYF	TRBV6-5	TRBJ2-7	.	.
TGCGCCAGCAGCTTGGAGGGGCAGGGAGGCGAGCAGTACTTC	CASSLEGQGGEQYF	TRBV5-1	TRBJ2-7	.	.